What follows describes a single T cell receptor (beta chain). Its specificity is unknown. The data stem from a study of cytomegalovirus exposure and HLA in healthy donors. General study results and limits: Some highly shared sequence variants likely arose as a pipeline artifact.

Trimming took 4 bases from V and 1 from J, leaving 11 bases between them. The CDR3 is 14 amino acids. Germline loops: CDR1 SGHRS, CDR2 YFSETQ. The PCR was carried out with 60 Vbeta primers and 13 Jbeta primers. Assay: immunoSEQ multiplex PCR; the TCRdb copy retains only in-frame clones and omits some. The profile shows fewer than 150,000 clones, over 70% of them singletons. J is TRBJ2-5 and V is TRBV5-1; D not resolved. The TCR was taken from a man aged 40-49 years in good health and CMV-seronegative. Sequenced material: PBMCs. The CDR3 here is CASSILTAQETQYF. CDR3 nucleotide sequence: TGCGCCAGCAGCATCCTAACTGCCCAAGAGACCCAGTACTTC. Together with reference TRBV5-1 and TRBJ2-5, the CDR3 gives the full variable domain: KAGVTQTPRYLIKTRGQQVTLSCSPISGHRSVSWYQQTPGQGLQFLFEYFSETQRNKGNFPGRFSGRQFSNSRSEMNVSTLELGDSALYLCASSILTAQETQYFGPGTRLLVL.